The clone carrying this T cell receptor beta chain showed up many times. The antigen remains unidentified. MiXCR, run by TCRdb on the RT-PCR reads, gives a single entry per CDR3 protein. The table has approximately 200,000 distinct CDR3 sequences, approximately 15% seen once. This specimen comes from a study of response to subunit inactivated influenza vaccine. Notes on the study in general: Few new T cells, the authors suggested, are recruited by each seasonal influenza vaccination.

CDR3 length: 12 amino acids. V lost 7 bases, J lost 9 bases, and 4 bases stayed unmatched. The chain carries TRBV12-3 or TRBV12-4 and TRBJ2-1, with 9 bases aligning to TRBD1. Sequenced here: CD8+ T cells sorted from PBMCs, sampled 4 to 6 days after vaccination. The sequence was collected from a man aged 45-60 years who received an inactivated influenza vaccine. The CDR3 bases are TGTGCCAGCAAAACAGGGGGCGGTGAGCAGTTCTTC. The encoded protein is CASKTGGGEQFF.